The T cell receptor beta chain under discussion was sequenced for a study of Graves' ophthalmopathy and Graves' hyperthyroidism. Overall study findings and caveats: Discrimination between ophthalmopathy and stable hyperthyroidism by a 13-signature model showed about 89% sensitivity and more than 65% specificity. The authors also found most expanded thyroid clonotypes above 0.001 frequency in blood.

The study amplified TCR beta CDR3 regions using RNA transcripts. HTBI primers served in a first-round RT-PCR, which a second-round multiplex PCR followed. TCRdb used MiXCR to reprocess the multiplex PCR reads, holding one entry per CDR3 protein. The profile shows a few hundred thousand distinct CDR3 sequences, about 35% of them singletons. For this clonotype: Its antigen is not identified.

The ends lost 3 bases at V and 6 bases at J; junction bases unmatched: 11. Germline V CDR1 and CDR2: SGHDT, YYEEEE. The CDR3 runs 16 residues. Sequenced input: peripheral blood or thyroid tissue (not recorded which). The TCR was taken from an adult man with Graves' hyperthyroidism. The chain combines TRBV5-6 with TRBJ2-2; 7 bases are a match to TRBD1. DNA of the CDR3: TGTGCCAGCAGCTCCCCCGGGACAGTGTTACCCGGGGAGCTGTTTTTT. Its protein is CASSSPGTVLPGELFF.